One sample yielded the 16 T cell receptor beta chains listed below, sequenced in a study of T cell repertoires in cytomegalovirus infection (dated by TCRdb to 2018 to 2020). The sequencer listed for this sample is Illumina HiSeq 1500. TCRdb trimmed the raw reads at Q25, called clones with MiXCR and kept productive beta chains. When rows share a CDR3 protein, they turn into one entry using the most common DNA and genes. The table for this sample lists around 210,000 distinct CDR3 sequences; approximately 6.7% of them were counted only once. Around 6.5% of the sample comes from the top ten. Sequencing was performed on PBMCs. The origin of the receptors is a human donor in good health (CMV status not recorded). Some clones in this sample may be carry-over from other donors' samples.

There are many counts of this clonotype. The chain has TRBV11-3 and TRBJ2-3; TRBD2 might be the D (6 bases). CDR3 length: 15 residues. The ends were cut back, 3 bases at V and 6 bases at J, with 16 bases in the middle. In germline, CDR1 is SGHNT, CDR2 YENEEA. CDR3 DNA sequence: TGTGCCAGCAGCTTGGGGGAGGCAATCCACGATACGCAGTATTTT. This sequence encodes CASSLGEAIHDTQYF.

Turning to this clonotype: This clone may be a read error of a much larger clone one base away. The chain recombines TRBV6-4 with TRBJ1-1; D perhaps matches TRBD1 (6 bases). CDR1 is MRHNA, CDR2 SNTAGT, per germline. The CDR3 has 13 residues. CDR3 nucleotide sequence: TGTGCCAGCGGTGAACAGGGAAGCACTGAAGCTTTCTTT. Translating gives CASGEQGSTEAFF.

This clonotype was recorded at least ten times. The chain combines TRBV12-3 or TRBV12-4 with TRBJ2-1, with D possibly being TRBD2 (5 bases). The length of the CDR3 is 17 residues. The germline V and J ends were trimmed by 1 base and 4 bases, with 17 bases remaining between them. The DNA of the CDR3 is TGTGCCAGCAGTTTAGTCGAAGGCCTAGCTGTTTACAATGAGCAGTTCTTC. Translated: CASSLVEGLAVYNEQFF.

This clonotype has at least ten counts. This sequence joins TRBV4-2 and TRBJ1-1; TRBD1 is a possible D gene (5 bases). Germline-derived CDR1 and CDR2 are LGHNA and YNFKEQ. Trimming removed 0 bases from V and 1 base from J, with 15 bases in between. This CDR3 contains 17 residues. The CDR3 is CASSQERGVNRNTEAFF. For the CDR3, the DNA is TGTGCCAGCAGCCAAGAGCGGGGGGTAAATAGGAACACTGAAGCTTTCTTT.

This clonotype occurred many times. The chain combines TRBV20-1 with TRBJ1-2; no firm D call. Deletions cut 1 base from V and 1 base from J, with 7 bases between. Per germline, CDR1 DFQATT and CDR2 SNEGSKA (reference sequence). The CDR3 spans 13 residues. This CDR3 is CSARVAVNYGYTF. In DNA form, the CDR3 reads TGCAGTGCTAGAGTAGCAGTTAACTATGGCTACACCTTC.

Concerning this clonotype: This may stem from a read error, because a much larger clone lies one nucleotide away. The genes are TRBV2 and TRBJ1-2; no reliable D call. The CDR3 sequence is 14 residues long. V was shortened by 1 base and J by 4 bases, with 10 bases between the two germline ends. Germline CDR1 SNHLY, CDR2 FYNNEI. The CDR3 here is CASSEGNRIYGYTF. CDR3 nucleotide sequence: TGTGCCAGCAGTGAAGGAAACCGTATCTATGGCTACACCTTC.

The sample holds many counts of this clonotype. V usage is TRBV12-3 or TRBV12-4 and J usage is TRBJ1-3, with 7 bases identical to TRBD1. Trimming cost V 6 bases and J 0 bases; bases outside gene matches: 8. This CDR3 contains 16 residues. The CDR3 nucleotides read TGTGCCAGCAGAAGGGACAAGGGGGCCTCTGGAAACACCATATATTTT. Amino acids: CASRRDKGASGNTIYF.

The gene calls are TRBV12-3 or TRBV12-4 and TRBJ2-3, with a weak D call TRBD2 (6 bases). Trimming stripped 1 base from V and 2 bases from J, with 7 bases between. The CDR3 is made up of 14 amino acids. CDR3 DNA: TGTGCCAGCAGTTTAGGCGGGATCACAGATACGCAGTATTTT. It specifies CASSLGGITDTQYF.

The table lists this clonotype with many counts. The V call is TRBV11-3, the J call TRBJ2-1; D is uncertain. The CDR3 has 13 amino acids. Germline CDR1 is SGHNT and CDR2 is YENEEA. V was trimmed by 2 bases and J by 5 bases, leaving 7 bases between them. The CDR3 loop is CASSLRRDNEQFF. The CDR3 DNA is TGTGCCAGCAGCTTAAGACGGGACAATGAGCAGTTCTTC.

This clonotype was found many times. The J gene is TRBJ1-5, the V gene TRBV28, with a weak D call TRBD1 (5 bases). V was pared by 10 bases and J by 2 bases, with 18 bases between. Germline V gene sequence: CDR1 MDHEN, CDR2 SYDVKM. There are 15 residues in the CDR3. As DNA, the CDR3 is TGTGCCATCCTCGGGGCCTCCGAAGGCAATCAGCCCCAGCATTTT. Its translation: CAILGASEGNQPQHF.

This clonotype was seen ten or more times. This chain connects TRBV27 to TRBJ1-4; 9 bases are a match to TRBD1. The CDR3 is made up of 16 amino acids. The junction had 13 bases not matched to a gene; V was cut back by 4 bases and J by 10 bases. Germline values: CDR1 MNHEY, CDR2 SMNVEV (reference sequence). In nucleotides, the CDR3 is TGTGCCAGCAGTTCTCACCGGGACAGGGTCGTTGCAAAACTGTTTTTT. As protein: CASSSHRDRVVAKLFF.

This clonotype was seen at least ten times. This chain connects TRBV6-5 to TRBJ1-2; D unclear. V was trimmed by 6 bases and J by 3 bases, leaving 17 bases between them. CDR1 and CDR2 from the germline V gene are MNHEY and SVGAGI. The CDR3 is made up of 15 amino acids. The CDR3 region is CASSPIERGYYGYTF. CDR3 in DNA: TGTGCCAGCAGCCCAATCGAAAGAGGGTACTATGGCTACACCTTC.

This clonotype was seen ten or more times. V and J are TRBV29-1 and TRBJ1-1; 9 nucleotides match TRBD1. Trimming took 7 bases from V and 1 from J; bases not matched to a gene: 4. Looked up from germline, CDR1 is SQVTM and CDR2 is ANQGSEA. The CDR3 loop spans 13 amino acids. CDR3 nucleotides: TGCAGCGCTCAGACAGGGGGGAACACTGAAGCTTTCTTT. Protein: CSAQTGGNTEAFF. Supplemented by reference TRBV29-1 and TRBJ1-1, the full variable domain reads SAVISQKPSRDICQRGTSLTIQCQVDSQVTMMFWYRQQPGQSLTLIATANQGSEATYESGFVIDKFPISRPNLTFSTLTVSNMSPEDSSIYLCSAQTGGNTEAFFGQGTRLTVV.

This chain's CDR3 is CASSVGRMNTEAFF. The DNA for the CDR3 is TGTGCCAGCAGTGTGGGACGGATGAACACTGAAGCTTTCTTT. This sequence joins TRBV12-3 or TRBV12-4 and TRBJ1-1, with a tentative D call TRBD1 (5 bases). Between the trimmed V and J ends, which lost 5 bases and 0 bases, there was a span of 10 bases. This CDR3 comprises 14 residues.

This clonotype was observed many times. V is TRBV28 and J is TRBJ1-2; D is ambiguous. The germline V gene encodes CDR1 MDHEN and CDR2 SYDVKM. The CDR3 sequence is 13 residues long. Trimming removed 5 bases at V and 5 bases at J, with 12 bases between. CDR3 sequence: CASSPQIQYGYTF. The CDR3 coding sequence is TGTGCCAGCAGTCCCCAAATACAATATGGCTACACCTTC.

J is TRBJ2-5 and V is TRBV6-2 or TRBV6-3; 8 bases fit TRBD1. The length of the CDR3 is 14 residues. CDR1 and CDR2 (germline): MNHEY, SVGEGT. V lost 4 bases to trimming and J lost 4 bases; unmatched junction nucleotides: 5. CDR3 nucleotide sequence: TGTGCCAGCAGTTCCAGGGGGCGCCGAGAGACCCAGTACTTC. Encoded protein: CASSSRGRRETQYF.